The sequence of this TCR beta chain was determined in a study of CD8+ T cells in alopecia areata (dated by TCRdb to 2016 to 2019). As for the study more broadly: Treated patients were enrolled in an open-label pilot trial of oral tofacitinib, 5 to 10 mg twice daily, for moderate-to-severe alopecia areata. Patients received tofacitinib for 6 to 18 months and were then followed off drug for 6 months to check for delayed response and recurrence. The study used high-throughput TCRbeta sequencing to examine T cell clonal expansion in alopecia areata, in both the C3H/HeJ mouse model and human patients. Human TCRbeta sequencing covered scalp tissue and sorted CD4+ and CD8+ peripheral blood T cells from patchy and totalis/universalis alopecia areata patients and healthy controls. Biopsies were taken from tofacitinib-treated patients at baseline and again at 4 and 24 weeks into treatment, and several of those patients also had a later scalp biopsy. Clonality in the scalp was compared among normal scalp (n=4), patchy alopecia areata scalp (n=8), and alopecia totalis/universalis scalp (n=8). RNA was extracted with the PAXgene miRNA kit for fixed scalp, the miRNeasy kit for PBMCs, and the RNeasy kit for mouse skin. immunoSEQ multiplex PCR using 35 Vbeta forward primers and 13 Jbeta reverse primers was used to amplify TCRbeta CDR3 regions. What the work shows at the level of the full study, not this receptor alone: Higher clonality and more expanded CD8+ clones were observed in lesional scalp than in normal scalp, particularly in alopecia totalis/universalis, a finding suggestive of antigenic drive. TCR sequences shared between patients were less clear than in mice, possibly partly because of HLA diversity in the patient population. Unlike mouse skin, which is dominated by gammadelta T cells, normal human skin has resident alphabeta T cells that are also sequenced, and this complicates analysis of the scalp TCR repertoire.

Receptors were amplified or captured by the immunoSEQ multiplex PCR assay. RNA was extracted from all samples and reverse transcribed into cDNA, which served as template for TCR sequencing. First-strand cDNA was synthesized with SuperScript III using a 2:1 mix of oligo-dT and random hexamers. A synthetic immune receptor repertoire was used to gauge amplification bias, and whatever bias remained was removed computationally. The study's processing was this. After raw reads were preprocessed to remove errors, the CDR3 was defined following IMGT conventions as running from the conserved cysteine to phenylalanine. To get clonality, Shannon entropy was normalized by log2 of the number of productive unique TCRs and the result was subtracted from 1. CD4 or CD8 identity of scalp clones was inferred by cross-referencing scalp TCRbeta sequences with sorted blood CD4 and CD8 repertoires. The immuneACCESS repertoire file appears here via TCRdb, limited to in-frame rearrangements. These files lack a portion of the clones; in checked studies, under half of the deficit traces to unresolved V genes, and the cause of the others is not known. Clone size and the V and J calls come from that table; the DNA yielded D and trimming. A total of about 180,000 clones appear in this sample, about 70% of them only once. Over 10% of the sample is in the top ten clones.

To note about this clone: It lacks a known antigen. Per-base qualities were not stored, and no clone one base away is much larger.

The CDR3 numbers 17 residues from cysteine through phenylalanine. The read is trimmed to its CDR3 DNA, 51 bases read in frame from base 1. Germline trimming: 2 bases from V, 3 bases from J; junction bases outside gene matches: 7. As encoded in the germline V gene (reference sequence), CDR1 is LNHNV while CDR2 is YYDKDF. Taken with the paper, the label for time point translates to: baseline before oral tofacitinib. Lesional scalp punch biopsies and peripheral blood were collected from alopecia areata patients. PBMCs were separated by density centrifugation and stained for CD3, CD4 and CD8, after which CD4+ and CD8+ T cells were sorted on a FACSAria.

The sample consisted of CD8+ T cells sorted from blood, taken at week 0. The rearrangement joined TRBV15 to TRBJ2-2; 9 central bases correspond to TRBD1. This TCR derives from a human donor with alopecia areata. The sequenced DNA: TGTGCCACCAGCAGAAACCCCGGGACAGGGTACACCGGGGAGCTGTTTTTT. Its amino acids are CATSRNPGTGYTGELFF. This CDR3, with the reference TRBV15 and TRBJ2-2 proteins standing in past its ends, gives the full variable domain DAMVIQNPRYQVTQFGKPVTLSCSQTLNHNVMYWYQQKSSQAPKLLFHYYDKDFNNEADTPDNFQSRRPNTSFCFLDIRSPGLGDTAMYLCATSRNPGTGYTGELFFGEGSRLTVL.